These 11 T cell receptor beta chains came from one sample sequenced in a study of coeliac disease. General study results and limits: Active celiac intraepithelial and lamina propria samples had lower TRB and TRG clonality than control samples.

Data came from immunoSEQ multiplex PCR; TCRdb stores just in-frame clones and leaves some out. The sample lists around 3,600 clones, roughly 68% seen once, with 4.5% to 6% in the top ten. Their antigen targets remain unknown. Material for sequencing was intraepithelial lymphocytes from the gut. The receptors here all came from a woman in her sixties or seventies with active celiac disease.

The genes are TRBV5-1 and TRBJ2-7; no firm D call. Trimming shortened V by 5 bases and J by 1 base, and 7 bases separated the two germline ends. In germline, CDR1 is SGHRS, CDR2 YFSETQ. The CDR3 covers 12 residues. The CDR3 nucleotides are TGCGCCAGCAGTTACAGATCCTACGAGCAGTACTTC. Encoded protein: CASSYRSYEQYF.

The sample holds a few counts of this clone. V usage is TRBV5-6 and J usage is TRBJ2-1; 10 bases are a match to TRBD1. Germline-derived CDR1 and CDR2 are SGHDT and YYEEEE. The CDR3 consists of 16 residues. Trimming took 2 bases from V and 7 from J; bases not matched to a gene: 9. The DNA for the CDR3 is TGTGCCAGCAGCTTCGGGACAGGGGATTTCGGAAATGAGCAGTTCTTC. Protein sequence: CASSFGTGDFGNEQFF.

This clone was seen a handful of times. This chain links TRBV1 with TRBJ2-3; the table gives TRBD2 as D, unverified against the DNA. TRBV1 is listed as a pseudogene. The CDR3 has 14 amino acids. The CDR3 DNA follows: TGCACCAGCAGTGAAGGGGGGGGCGCAGATACGCAGTATTTT. Its protein product is CTSSEGGGADTQYF.

This clone showed up just a few times. This chain joins TRBV28 and TRBJ2-4; the D gene is possibly TRBD1 (6 bases). Germline V gene lookup returns CDR1 MDHEN and CDR2 SYDVKM. V was cut by 6 bases and J by 2 bases, with 14 bases left in between. The CDR3 is made up of 15 amino acids. This CDR3 reads CASSRTQGSKNIQYF. DNA of the CDR3: TGTGCCAGCAGCCGAACACAGGGTTCCAAAAACATTCAGTACTTC.

J is TRBJ2-2 and V is TRBV4-1; the match to TRBD2 covers 8 bases. The CDR3 runs to 20 residues. Germline lookup yields CDR1 MGHRA and CDR2 YSYEKL. J lost 0 bases, V lost 1 base, and 13 bases had no gene match. The CDR3 spells CASSQAFRGGIPANTGELFF. Here the CDR3 DNA reads TGCGCCAGCAGCCAAGCGTTTCGCGGGGGGATCCCCGCGAACACCGGGGAGCTGTTTTTT.

V gene TRBV2 combines with J gene TRBJ1-2; 7 nucleotides agree with TRBD1. The ends lost 6 bases at V and 8 bases at J; junction bases unmatched: 6. Per the germline V gene, CDR1 is SNHLY and CDR2 is FYNNEI. The CDR3 covers 12 residues. This CDR3 is CASRQQGRGYTF. The CDR3 nucleotides read TGTGCCAGCAGGCAACAGGGGAGGGGCTACACCTTC. The variable domain in full, with the rest retrieved from reference TRBV2 and TRBJ1-2, is EPEVTQTPSHQVTQMGQEVILRCVPISNHLYFYWYRQILGQKVEFLVSFYNNEISEKSEIFDDQFSVERPDGSNFTLKIRSTKLEDSAMYFCASRQQGRGYTFGSGTRLTVV.

The sample holds a few counts of this clone. The V gene is TRBV19, the J gene TRBJ2-1; 9 bases are a match to TRBD2. The V segment lost 5 bases and the J segment 5 bases; nucleotides outside the gene matches: 13. There are 17 residues in the CDR3. Germline CDR1 is LNHDA and CDR2 is SQIVND (reference sequence). CDR3 protein: CASSPSMRGGRNNEQFF. CDR3 nucleotide sequence: TGTGCCAGTAGTCCATCCATGCGGGGGGGCCGGAACAATGAGCAGTTCTTC.

The genes are TRBV19 and TRBJ2-5; TRBD2 might be the D (5 bases). Trimming took 5 bases from V and 4 from J, leaving 17 bases between them. This CDR3 is 15 amino acids long. Germline lookup yields CDR1 LNHDA and CDR2 SQIVND (reference sequence). This chain's CDR3 is CASSPRTAGVETQYF. Here the CDR3 DNA reads TGTGCCAGTAGTCCGCGGACGGCCGGGGTAGAGACCCAGTACTTC.

This clone was seen more than once but under ten times. The rearrangement links TRBV28 to TRBJ1-2; D may be TRBD1 (5 bases). The germline V and J ends were trimmed by 7 bases and 7 bases, with 16 bases remaining between them. Germline CDR1 and CDR2: MDHEN and SYDVKM. The CDR3 runs to 13 residues. CDR3 amino acids: CASTLAGRGGYTF. The CDR3 nucleotides are TGTGCCAGCACCCTAGCAGGGCGGGGTGGCTACACCTTC.

The V and J genes are TRBV14 and TRBJ1-1; no firm D call. Trimming pared 0 bases from V and 1 base from J, leaving 15 bases between. Germline assignment: CDR1 SGHDN and CDR2 FVKESK. CDR3 size: 17 residues. CDR3 residues: CASSQDMARVGNTEAFF. DNA of the CDR3: TGTGCCAGCAGCCAAGATATGGCGAGGGTAGGGAACACTGAAGCTTTCTTT.

This sequence joins TRBV2 and TRBJ2-7; D is uncertain. The ends were cut back, 7 bases at V and 0 bases at J, with 7 bases in the middle. The CDR3 is 12 residues long. Germline V gene sequence: CDR1 SNHLY, CDR2 FYNNEI. CDR3 sequence: CASTASSYEQYF. CDR3 sequence (DNA): TGTGCCAGCACCGCTAGCTCCTACGAGCAGTACTTC.